The T cell receptor beta chain under discussion was sequenced for a study of identical twins. The study's findings and limits: The models gave estimates that fell short of the out-of-frame TCR alpha sharing seen in monozygotic twins. The more abundant beta clonotypes in cord blood had fewer insertions, and memory repertoires did not show this.

The CDR3 has 15 residues. Trimming took off 4 bases at V and 6 bases at J, with 18 bases between the two ends. The germline V gene encodes CDR1 LGHDT and CDR2 YNNKEL (reference sequence). This clonotype was seen only a few times. Its antigen is currently unknown. TCRdb reanalysed the 5' RACE reads using MiXCR and keeps one entry per CDR3 protein. The table has over 200,000 distinct CDR3 sequences, about a tenth seen once; the top ten hold 5% to 5.5%. Sequenced: memory (CD45RO+) T cells sorted from blood. The receptor was derived from a woman between 18 and 29 years old in good health. This chain uses TRBV3-1 with TRBJ1-2, with D perhaps matching TRBD1 (5 bases). The CDR3 nucleotides read TGTGCCAGCAGCCCACGGGGTCCGGGGGAAGATGGCTACACCTTC. It codes for CASSPRGPGEDGYTF. Full variable domain (outside the CDR3, taken from reference TRBV3-1 and TRBJ1-2): DTAVSQTPKYLVTQMGNDKSIKCEQNLGHDTMYWYKQDSKKFLKIMFSYNNKELIINETVPNRFSPKSPDKAHLNLHINSLELGDSAVYFCASSPRGPGEDGYTFGSGTRLTVV.